The source of this TCR beta chain is a study of control samples from healthy donors and cancer patients. CDR3 size: 12 residues. V gave up 6 bases and J gave up 6 bases, with 10 bases separating them. Sequencing was performed with immunoSEQ multiplex PCR; in TCRdb, only in-frame clones are kept and a portion is missing. The sample records about 190,000 clones, approximately 91% being singletons. The chain carries TRBV12-3 or TRBV12-4 and TRBJ2-3; D is undetermined. The sequenced sample was blood. The receptor was derived from a young man in good health. The CDR3 protein is CASSTLKDTQYF. The CDR3 DNA follows: TGTGCCAGCAGCACGCTGAAGGATACGCAGTATTTT.